This is a list of T cell receptor beta chains from one sample in a study of blood T cell repertoires in COVID-19. Some clones are missing from TCRdb's copy, which holds only in-frame ones; the method was immunoSEQ multiplex PCR. Of fewer than 350,000 clones in the sample, 80% to 95% were seen once. Sequencing used peripheral blood. The source is a young woman with COVID-19, enrolled during active disease. The CDR3 runs from the conserved cysteine through the conserved F or W. The D gene is left open where the match is weak. A clone size is listed for some rows: how often the clone was seen (once, few, many), or a class if it is expanded.

>TRBJ2-2|TRBV24-1|-|-
CATSDFRGIANTGELFF
TGTGCCACCAGTGATTTCCGGGGGATCGCGAACACCGGGGAGCTGTTTTTT
>TRBJ2-7|TRBV5-1|TRBD1|few
CASSWGQGPYEQYF
TGCGCCAGCAGCTGGGGACAGGGCCCCTACGAGCAGTACTTC
>TRBJ1-1|TRBV6-5|TRBD1|-
CASSLTGVNTEAFF
TGTGCCAGCAGTCTGACAGGGGTAAACACTGAAGCTTTCTTT
>TRBJ2-1|TRBV10-2|TRBD2|-
CASSGLAGAWEQFF
TGCGCCAGCAGTGGGCTAGCGGGAGCATGGGAGCAGTTCTTC
>TRBJ1-5|TRBV6-6|-|-
CASRPGGGGSNQPQHF
TGTGCCAGCAGACCGGGGGGTGGCGGAAGCAATCAGCCCCAGCATTTT
>TRBJ1-5|TRBV5-6|-|-
CASSLGQSNQPQHF
TGTGCCAGCAGCCTTGGACAGAGCAATCAGCCCCAGCATTTT
>TRBJ2-1|TRBV3-1/TRBV3-2|-|-
CASSGLTDEQFF
TGTGCCAGCAGCGGACTAACCGATGAGCAGTTCTTC
>TRBJ2-5|TRBV4-1|TRBD2|-
CASSPSGSQETQYF
TGCGCCAGCAGCCCCAGCGGGAGCCAAGAGACCCAGTACTTC
>TRBJ2-7|TRBV7-8|-|-
CASSFQAASYEQYF
TGTGCCAGCAGCTTCCAGGCCGCCTCCTACGAGCAGTACTTC
>TRBJ2-7|TRBV2|TRBD1|few
CASTRDRRSYEQYF
TGTGCCAGCACCCGGGACAGGCGATCCTACGAGCAGTACTTC
>TRBJ2-5|TRBV24-1|-|-
CATSDPFATETQYF
TGTGCCACCAGTGACCCCTTTGCTACAGAGACCCAGTACTTC
>TRBJ2-2|TRBV28|TRBD1|-
CASSSWDRNTGELFF
TGTGCCAGCAGTTCTTGGGACAGGAACACCGGGGAGCTGTTTTTT
>TRBJ2-2|TRBV7-7|-|-
CAAVSSTGELFF
TGTGCTGCTGTGTCGAGCACCGGGGAGCTGTTTTTT
>TRBJ1-2|TRBV4-3|-|few
CASSPGFGYGYTF
TGCGCCAGCAGCCCAGGGTTTGGCTATGGCTACACCTTC
>TRBJ2-3|TRBV4-1|-|-
CASSQARGGRVDTQYF
TGCGCCAGCAGCCAAGCCCGCGGTGGCAGGGTTGATACGCAGTATTTT
>TRBJ1-2|TRBV12-3/TRBV12-4|-|once
CASSLGEYGYTF
TGTGCCAGCAGTTTAGGGGAGTATGGCTACACCTTC
>TRBJ2-5|TRBV29-1|TRBD1|-
CSVEWLWQGVGETQYF
TGCAGCGTTGAATGGCTCTGGCAGGGGGTTGGGGAGACCCAGTACTTC
>TRBJ1-1|TRBV5-1|TRBD1|-
CASRYRDRDLTFF
TGCGCCAGCAGGTACCGGGACAGGGATCTAACTTTCTTT
>TRBJ1-4|TRBV28|TRBD1|-
CASSLSGQGDEKLFF
TGTGCCAGCAGTTTATCGGGACAGGGAGATGAAAAACTGTTTTTT
>TRBJ2-2|TRBV25-1|-|-
CASSPPTGWELFF
TGTGCCAGCAGTCCCCCGACAGGTTGGGAGCTGTTTTTT
>TRBJ2-7|TRBV30|TRBD2|-
CAWSWTSGSSYEQYF
TGTGCCTGGAGCTGGACTAGCGGGAGTTCGTACGAGCAGTACTTC
>TRBJ2-3|TRBV12-2|-|-
CASRASACGDTDTQYF
TGTGCAAGTCGGGCTAGCGCTTGTGGGGACACAGATACGCAGTATTTT
>TRBJ2-7|TRBV6-5|TRBD2|-
CASSYGGRAYEQYF
TGTGCCAGCAGTTACGGGGGGAGGGCCTACGAGCAGTACTTC
>TRBJ1-3|TRBV7-3|TRBD1|-
CASSLTGQGSGNTIYF
TGTGCCAGCAGCTTAACGGGACAGGGCAGTGGAAACACCATATATTTT
>TRBJ2-7|TRBV7-6|-|-
CASSSRLESRYEQYF
TGTGCCAGCAGCTCCCGACTAGAATCCCGCTACGAGCAGTACTTC
>TRBJ1-2|TRBV28|TRBD1|-
CASSLPQTGVYGYTF
TGTGCCAGCAGTTTACCCCAGACAGGGGTCTATGGCTACACCTTC
>TRBJ2-2|TRBV5-1|-|-
CASSPPGHLTLANTGELFF
TGCGCCAGCAGCCCACCGGGACACCTGACCCTTGCGAACACCGGGGAGCTGTTTTTT
>TRBJ1-1|TRBV2|TRBD1|-
CASSTGGGADAEAFF
TGTGCCAGTTCAACAGGAGGGGGCGCGGATGCTGAAGCTTTCTTT
>TRBJ2-1|TRBV28|-|-
CASSLMEPYNEQFF
TGTGCCAGCAGTCTCATGGAGCCCTACAATGAGCAGTTCTTC
>TRBJ2-1|TRBV12-3/TRBV12-4|-|-
CASSLDPAGQFF
TGTGCCAGCAGTTTAGATCCTGCGGGGCAGTTCTTC
>TRBJ2-2|TRBV11-3|TRBD2|-
CASSPSGTTTGELFF
TGTGCCAGCAGCCCGTCCGGGACTACAACCGGGGAGCTGTTTTTT
>TRBJ2-3|TRBV7-2|TRBD2|-
CASSLGGASGLTDTQYF
TGTGCCAGCAGCTTAGGGGGGGCTAGCGGGTTGACAGATACGCAGTATTTT
>TRBJ2-1|TRBV19|-|-
CASSIPGGGGEQFF
TGTGCCAGTAGTATCCCTGGGGGGGGCGGTGAGCAGTTCTTC
>TRBJ2-1|TRBV11-2|TRBD2|-
CASSPRLAGGNEQFF
TGTGCCAGCAGCCCCCGACTAGCGGGAGGGAATGAGCAGTTCTTC
>TRBJ1-1|TRBV6-5|-|-
CARGQWERAFF
TGTGCCAGGGGGCAGTGGGAAAGAGCTTTCTTT
>TRBJ2-3|TRBV11-3|TRBD1|-
CASSLGTANTDTQYF
TGTGCCAGCAGCCTCGGGACAGCGAACACAGATACGCAGTATTTT
>TRBJ2-1|TRBV2|-|-
CASRLDSSYNEQFF
TGTGCCAGCAGGTTGGACTCCTCCTACAATGAGCAGTTCTTC
>TRBJ1-1|TRBV7-3|-|-
CASSLSRSGDTEAFF
TGTGCCAGCAGCTTATCAAGGTCAGGGGACACTGAAGCTTTCTTT
>TRBJ2-2|TRBV11-1|TRBD1|-
CASRADRGWSGELFF
TGTGCCAGCAGAGCCGACAGGGGATGGTCCGGGGAGCTGTTTTTT
>TRBJ2-1|TRBV3-1/TRBV3-2|TRBD1|-
CASSRQGNLNEQFF
TGTGCCAGCAGCCGACAGGGGAATCTCAATGAGCAGTTCTTC
>TRBJ2-3|TRBV5-4|TRBD1|-
CASSQGQKDTQYF
TGTGCCAGCAGCCAGGGACAGAAAGATACGCAGTATTTT
>TRBJ2-7|TRBV27|-|-
CASKGGQLSYEQYF
TGTGCCAGCAAGGGGGGACAGTTGTCCTACGAGCAGTACTTC